The 18 T cell receptor beta chains given below trace back to one sample, sequenced in a study of beta chain features in type 1 diabetes. All of the isolated RNA was reverse transcribed, so expressed TCRB transcripts were sequenced. Generated by immunoSEQ multiplex PCR, the TCRdb table keeps only in-frame clones and is missing some. The data hold roughly 290,000 clones, with around 7.3% observed a single time. Sequencing input: central memory CD4+ T cells from blood. The receptors here all came from a young woman in good health.

This chain links TRBV4-1 with TRBJ2-3; D is perhaps TRBD1 or TRBD2 (5 bases each). Germline V gene lookup returns CDR1 MGHRA and CDR2 YSYEKL. V lost 0 bases and J lost 1, with 17 bases in between. The CDR3 length is 18 residues. In DNA form, the CDR3 reads TGCGCCAGCAGCCAAGATGGGGCCAGGCCACTAGGCACAGATACGCAGTATTTT. Translated: CASSQDGARPLGTDTQYF.

This clone was observed a few times. This chain's CDR3 is CASSSRRNRQETQYF. CDR3 coding DNA: TGTGCCAGCAGCTCGCGGCGGAATCGCCAAGAGACCCAGTACTTC. The V call is TRBV6-5, the J call TRBJ2-5, with D unresolved. CDR3 size: 15 residues. Trimming shortened V by 6 bases and J by 1 base, and 15 bases separated the two germline ends. CDR1 is MNHEY and CDR2 is SVGAGI in the germline V gene.

This clone has a count of ten or more. The chain joins TRBV7-7 to TRBJ2-3; D perhaps matches TRBD2 (5 bases). Germline CDR1 is SSHAT and CDR2 is FNYEAQ (reference sequence). This CDR3 is 12 amino acids long. Trimming pared 5 bases from V and 5 bases from J, leaving 8 bases between. The CDR3 DNA sequence: TGTGCCAGCAGCCCAGGAGGAGATACGCAGTATTTT. It is translated as CASSPGGDTQYF.

Turning to this clone: Given a far larger clone just one base away, this is likely a sequencing read error. Additional DNA sequences in this sample encode the identical CDR3. This chain joins TRBV5-6 and TRBJ2-3, with D maybe TRBD2 (5 bases). CDR3 length: 14 amino acids. Germline V CDR1 and CDR2: SGHDT, YYEEEE. The ends were cut back, 2 bases at V and 2 bases at J, with 9 bases in the middle. CDR3 sequence reads: CASSLDGNTDTQYF. The CDR3 DNA sequence: TGTGCCAGCAGCTTAGACGGGAACACAGATACGCAGTATTTT.

J is TRBJ1-1 and V is TRBV7-9, with 11 nucleotides matching TRBD1. The germline gives CDR1 SEHNR, CDR2 FQNEAQ (reference sequence). This CDR3 is built from 15 residues. V was clipped by 4 bases and J by 5 bases; unmatched bases: 6. Here the CDR3 DNA reads TGTGCCAGCAGCTCCCAGGGGACAGGGGGGACTGAAGCTTTCTTT. Translated, it gives CASSSQGTGGTEAFF. Filled out from reference TRBV7-9 and TRBJ1-1, the complete variable domain reads DTGVSQNPRHKITKRGQNVTFRCDPISEHNRLYWYRQTLGQGPEFLTYFQNEAQLEKSRLLSDRFSAERPKGSFSTLEIQRTEQGDSAMYLCASSSQGTGGTEAFFGQGTRLTVV.

This clone occurred many times. The gene calls are TRBV19 and TRBJ2-7; 7 positions agree with TRBD2. There are 14 residues in the CDR3. The V gene end was trimmed by 5 bases and the J gene end by 3 bases; junction bases not matched to a gene: 7. Germline assignment: CDR1 LNHDA and CDR2 SQIVND (reference sequence). CDR3 coding DNA: TGTGCCAGTAGTTCCACGGGGGGTCACTACGAGCAGTACTTC. Translation gives CASSSTGGHYEQYF.

This chain joins TRBV7-8 and TRBJ1-1; 10 positions agree with TRBD1. The CDR3 has 15 residues. Trimming at V came to 1 base and at J to 10 bases, leaving 9 bases not matched to a gene. CDR1 and CDR2 (germline): SGHVS, FQNEAQ. CDR3 nucleotide sequence: TGTGCCAGCAGCTTAGTAAGGTGGGGGACAGGGGTAGCTTTCTTT. It codes for CASSLVRWGTGVAFF.

This clone was seen a few times. The V call is TRBV18, the J call TRBJ2-7; the match to TRBD1 covers 8 bases. V lost 3 bases to trimming and J lost 5 bases; unmatched junction nucleotides: 0. The V gene's germline CDR1 is KGHSH and CDR2 LQKENI. The CDR3 is 12 amino acids. The CDR3 region has the DNA TGTGCCAGCTCACCGACAGGGGACGAGCAGTACGTC. As protein: CASSPTGDEQYV.

This clone has at least ten counts. The chain has TRBV11-3 and TRBJ2-3; perhaps TRBD2 as D (6 bases). The CDR3 length is 17 residues. V lost 5 bases, J lost 0 bases, and 18 bases lay in between. Germline CDR1 reads SGHNT; CDR2 reads YENEEA. CDR3 region: CASSPRSASASTDTQYF. Written as DNA, the CDR3 is TGTGCCAGCAGCCCCCGTTCGGCTAGCGCTAGCACAGATACGCAGTATTTT.

This clone was recorded many times. This rearrangement joins TRBV18 to TRBJ1-3; D unresolved. The CDR3 has 14 residues. V lost 3 bases and J lost 0, with 6 bases in between. Germline-derived CDR1 and CDR2 are KGHSH and LQKENI. DNA for the CDR3: TGTGCCAGCTCACCGGACTTCTCTGGAAACACCATATATTTT. Translating gives CASSPDFSGNTIYF.

The genes are TRBV29-1 and TRBJ2-1, with TRBD2 matching over 8 bases. This CDR3 has 12 amino acids. Trimming took 6 bases from V and 7 from J; bases not matched to a gene: 5. Germline CDR1 SQVTM, CDR2 ANQGSEA. As DNA, the CDR3 is TGCAGCGTGACGGGGGGGCCGAATGAGCAGTTCTTC. Amino acid sequence: CSVTGGPNEQFF.

There are a few counts of this clone. A read error is possible here, since a much larger clone lies one base away. The V and J genes are TRBV11-3 and TRBJ2-2; D perhaps matches TRBD2 (7 bases). CDR3 length equals 17 residues. V lost 6 bases and J 3 bases, leaving 20 bases between the germline ends. The germline gives CDR1 SGHNT, CDR2 YENEEA. CDR3 sequence reads: CASRPRGQGGDTGELFF. Written as DNA, the CDR3 is TGTGCCAGCAGACCCCGGGGGCAGGGAGGGGACACCGGGGAGCTGTTTTTT. The entire variable domain, with the rest obtained from reference TRBV11-3 and TRBJ2-2, is as follows: EAGVVQSPRYKIIEKKQPVAFWCNPISGHNTLYWYLQNLGQGPELLIRYENEEAVDDSQLPKDRFSAERLKGVDSTLKIQPAELGDSAVYLCASRPRGQGGDTGELFFGEGSRLTVL.

In this sample, this clone turned up a few times. The chain links TRBV4-2 to TRBJ1-2, with D possibly being TRBD1 (5 bases). The V and J ends lost 6 bases and 2 bases respectively, with 19 bases between them. The CDR3 loop spans 16 amino acids. Germline V CDR1 and CDR2: LGHNA, YNFKEQ. The CDR3 DNA is TGTGCCAGCAGTCCGAACTATGACAGCCGGAACTATGGCTACACCTTC. It yields the protein CASSPNYDSRNYGYTF.

This chain links TRBV5-6 with TRBJ2-7, with D perhaps TRBD2 (5 bases). CDR1 SGHDT and CDR2 YYEEEE come from the germline V gene. The CDR3 contains 13 residues. Deletions cut 3 bases from V and 2 bases from J, with 9 bases between. The CDR3 DNA follows: TGTGCCAGCAGCTCCCGACTAACCTACGAGCAGTACTTC. It translates to CASSSRLTYEQYF.

This clone was observed at least ten times. The CDR3 sequence: CASLPDSSTDTQYF. CDR3 bases: TGTGCCAGCTTGCCGGATTCGAGCACAGATACGCAGTATTTT. This chain uses TRBV18 with TRBJ2-3; D not resolved. The CDR3 is 14 residues long. V lost 7 bases and J 0 bases, leaving 11 bases between the germline ends. The germline V gene has CDR1 KGHSH and CDR2 LQKENI.

The chain joins TRBV10-3 to TRBJ2-5, with D perhaps TRBD2 (6 bases). Trimming removed 5 bases at V and 2 bases at J, with 12 bases between. Germline-derived CDR1 and CDR2 are ENHRY and SYGVKD. The CDR3 has 14 residues. The CDR3 DNA sequence: TGTGCCATCAGTAAACAGGAGGGACAAGAGACCCAGTACTTC. This codes for CAISKQEGQETQYF.

There are a few counts of this clone. The V call is TRBV23-1, the J call TRBJ2-3, with a tentative D call TRBD1 (6 bases). TRBV23-1 is classed as an ORF, of uncertain function. This CDR3 has 17 residues. Trimming left V 4 bases short and J 2 bases short, with 19 bases between. CDR3 region: CASSPPRQAADTDTQYF. The CDR3 DNA is TGCGCCAGCAGTCCCCCCCGACAGGCGGCGGACACAGATACGCAGTATTTT.

In this sample, this clone turned up a few times. The chain links TRBV29-1 to TRBJ2-2, with 7 bases matching TRBD2. Germline CDR1 is SQVTM and CDR2 is ANQGSEA. J gave up 3 bases and V 7 bases, and 14 bases lay outside the gene matches. This CDR3 has 16 residues. The CDR3 protein is CSGDGGGLPYTGELFF. CDR3 DNA sequence: TGCAGCGGTGATGGGGGAGGGCTACCCTACACCGGGGAGCTGTTTTTT.